This T cell receptor (beta chain) was identified during a study of OX40 agonist ivuxolimab in advanced cancers. About the research overall: An agonistic anti-OX40 (CD134) antibody, ivuxolimab, was used to treat the patients.

Excluded were patients having autoimmune disease history or systemic immunosuppression. The method was immunoSEQ multiplex PCR; TCRdb's version includes in-frame clones alone and lacks a portion of them. In the table there are 62,000 or so clones, almost 85% of which are singletons. This clone was seen only once. Material: CD4+ or CD8+ T cells sorted from blood, obtained in a trial of the OX40 agonist ivuxolimab. This TCR derives from an adult with an advanced solid tumor such as melanoma, head and neck, liver or kidney cancer.

This CDR3 is CASRDGTINTNEQFF. CDR3 sequence (DNA): TGTGCCAGCAGGGACGGGACCATAAACACCAATGAGCAGTTCTTC. The chain recombines TRBV18 with TRBJ2-1; perhaps D is TRBD1 or TRBD2 (5 bases each). The CDR3 covers 15 residues. Germline V gene lookup returns CDR1 KGHSH and CDR2 LQKENI. The V gene lost 8 bases and the J gene lost 6 bases, with 20 bases spanning the gap.